Sequencing of this T cell receptor beta chain was carried out in a study of metastatic and nonmetastatic thyroid tumors. Study-level background: Samples came from malignant and benign thyroid patients, and repertoires were compared across blood and tumor or nodule tissue. Findings of the study overall: For both blood and tumor, malignant thyroid tumors reportedly showed significantly higher TCR beta diversity than benign nodules did.

Original processing notes: Differences in CDR3 between clinicopathological groups were drawn on to build a classifier intended to discriminate distant-metastatic papillary thyroid cancer patients. TCRdb re-called the PCR reads with MiXCR. These V and J calls rely on TCRdb rather than the paper's analysis. The sample holds over 8,500 clones; more than 25% are singletons and the top ten take 7.5% to 10%. This clone was picked up a small number of times. Its antigen remains unknown. Patients were all untreated before their thyroid surgery. This receptor was identified in a female donor with papillary thyroid cancer or a benign thyroid nodule (not recorded which). Some clones in this sample may be carry-over from other donors' samples. Sequencing input: tumor tissue.

This CDR3 reads CASSESSSVNTEAFF. DNA of the CDR3: TGCGCCAGCAGTGAGTCGTCCAGTGTGAACACTGAAGCTTTCTTT. This chain connects TRBV10-2 to TRBJ1-1; D is uncertain. The germline gives CDR1 WSHSY, CDR2 SAAADI. V was shortened by 0 bases and J by 0 bases, with 8 bases between the two germline ends. This CDR3 is 15 amino acids long.